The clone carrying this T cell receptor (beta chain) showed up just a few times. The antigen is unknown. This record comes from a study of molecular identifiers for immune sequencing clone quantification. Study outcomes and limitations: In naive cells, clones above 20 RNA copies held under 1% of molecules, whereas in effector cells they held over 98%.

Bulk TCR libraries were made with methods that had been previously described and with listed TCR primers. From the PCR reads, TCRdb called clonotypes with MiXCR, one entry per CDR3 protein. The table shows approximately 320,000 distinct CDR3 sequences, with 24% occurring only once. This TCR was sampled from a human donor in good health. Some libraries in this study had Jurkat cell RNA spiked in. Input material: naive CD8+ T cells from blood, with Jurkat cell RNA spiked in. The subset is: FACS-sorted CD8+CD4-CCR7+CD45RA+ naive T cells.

The CDR3 DNA is TGTGCCAGCAGCCAAGATCCACGGGTAGATACGCAGTATTTT. It specifies CASSQDPRVDTQYF. The rearrangement joins TRBV3-1 to TRBJ2-3, with D unresolved. Germline V gene data show CDR1 as LGHDT and CDR2 as YNNKEL (reference sequence). The CDR3 is made up of 14 amino acids. The V end was cut by 0 bases, the J end by 5 bases, with 9 bases between.